This T cell receptor beta chain appears in the sequencing data of a study of blood T cell repertoires in COVID-19. Study summary: The United States, Italy and Spain were the sources of the acute and convalescent COVID-19 samples. Sample material is recorded as cDNA or gDNA derived from T cells, B-cell-depleted T cells, or PBMCs.

The CDR3 is 14 residues long. CDR1 is SGHRS, CDR2 YFSETQ, per germline. The J segment lost 7 bases and the V segment lost 3 bases, leaving 3 bases of the junction unmatched. As handled by the study authors: Cell counts per sample came from amplifying reference gene primers. Sequencing was performed with immunoSEQ multiplex PCR; in TCRdb, only in-frame clones are kept and a portion is missing. The D gene and trimming were derived from the DNA, and the V and J assignments and clone size from that table. Of some 160,000 clones detected, approximately 80% appear once; the ten largest clones hold about 5%. This clone was observed a handful of times.

The TCR was taken from a woman aged 45 to 65 with acute or convalescent COVID-19. The sequencing sample was made of peripheral blood. This sequence joins TRBV5-1 and TRBJ1-6; 8 nucleotides match TRBD1. The CDR3: CASSSGQANSPLHF. The CDR3 region has the DNA TGCGCCAGCAGCTCGGGACAGGCGAATTCACCCCTCCACTTT. Supplemented by reference TRBV5-1 and TRBJ1-6, the full variable domain reads KAGVTQTPRYLIKTRGQQVTLSCSPISGHRSVSWYQQTPGQGLQFLFEYFSETQRNKGNFPGRFSGRQFSNSRSEMNVSTLELGDSALYLCASSSGQANSPLHFGNGTRLTVT.